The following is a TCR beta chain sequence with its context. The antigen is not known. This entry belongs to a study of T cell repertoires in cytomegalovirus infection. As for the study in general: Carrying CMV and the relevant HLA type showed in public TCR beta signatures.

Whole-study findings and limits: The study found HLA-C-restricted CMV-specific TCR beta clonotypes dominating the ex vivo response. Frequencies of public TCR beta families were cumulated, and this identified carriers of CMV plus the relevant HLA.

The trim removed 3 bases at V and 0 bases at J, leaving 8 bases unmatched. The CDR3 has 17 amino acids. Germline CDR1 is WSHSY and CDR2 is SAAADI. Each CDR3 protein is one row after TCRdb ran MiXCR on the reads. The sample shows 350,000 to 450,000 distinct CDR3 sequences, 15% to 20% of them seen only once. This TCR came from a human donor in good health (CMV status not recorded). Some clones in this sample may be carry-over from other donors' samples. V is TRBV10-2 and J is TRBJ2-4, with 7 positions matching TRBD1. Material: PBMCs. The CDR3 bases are TGCGCCAGCAGTGAAAGGGACAGATGGCTAGCCAAAAACATTCAGTACTTC. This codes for CASSERDRWLAKNIQYF.